This T cell receptor beta chain was sequenced during a study of technical replicates of blood from a few donors (dated by TCRdb to between 2016 and 2019). Receptors were amplified or captured by the immunoSEQ multiplex PCR assay. TCRdb took over this immuneACCESS table, retaining in-frame rearrangements with V and J assigned. Such tables are incomplete; in checked studies, under half of the missing clones stem from an unresolved V gene, and the remainder is unexplained. The sample contains 65,000 to 90,000 clones, 90% to 95% of them found a single time. 0.2% to 0.3% of the sample is in the top ten clones. Comments on this clone: Its specific antigen is unknown. Per-nucleotide qualities are absent, and no much larger clonotype sits a single base away.

The CDR3 contains 15 residues, cysteine and phenylalanine counted. The only DNA kept is the CDR3, 45 bases in frame from the first base. Relative to germline, V is missing 5 bases and J is missing 5 bases, with 10 bases of the junction outside any gene match. Per the germline V gene (reference sequence), SEHNR is the CDR1 and FQNEAQ is the CDR2. The rearrangement combines TRBV7-9 with TRBJ2-5; TRBD1 matches 8 bases in the middle. This clonotype was obtained from a human donor in good health. The specimen sequenced was T cells isolated from PBMCs. CDR3 loop: CASSQGQGRTETQYF. The sequenced DNA is TGTGCCAGCAGCCAAGGACAGGGTAGGACTGAGACCCAGTACTTC.